The subject of this entry is one T cell receptor beta chain. With iRepertoire HTBI primers and Arm-PCR of CDR3 regions, TCR beta libraries were built. A single record per CDR3 protein comes from TCRdb applying MiXCR to the multiplex PCR reads. The sample has about 200,000 distinct CDR3 sequences; around 17% are singletons. Time point here: newly diagnosed GD, antithyroid drugs for less than 3 months. RNA isolated from PBMCs was used to make the TCR library. The CDR3 extends over 20 amino acids. Germline V gene data show CDR1 as SGHNT and CDR2 as YYREEE (reference sequence). V lost 0 bases and J lost 8; bases outside the gene matches: 22. This sample stems from a study of regulatory T cells in long-lasting Graves disease. Study-wide context: Those Graves' patients who were newly diagnosed had been on antithyroid drugs under 3 months.

This specimen consisted of peripheral blood mononuclear cells (PBMCs), obtained at new diagnosis, from a patient treated with antithyroid drugs. This chain links TRBV5-4 with TRBJ2-1; 8 bases align to TRBD1. The sequence was collected from a female donor with Graves disease. The CDR3 here is CASSLVPLFAQGASLHEQFF. The DNA of the CDR3 is TGTGCCAGCAGCTTGGTTCCTCTTTTTGCCCAGGGGGCGAGTCTCCATGAGCAGTTCTTC. The full variable domain, in which reference TRBV5-4 and TRBJ2-1 provide the parts outside the CDR3, is ETGVTQSPTHLIKTRGQQVTLRCSSQSGHNTVSWYQQALGQGPQFIFQYYREEENGRGNFPPRFSGLQFPNYSSELNVNALELDDSALYLCASSLVPLFAQGASLHEQFFGPGTRLTVL.